Listed here is a single T cell receptor (beta chain). This record comes from a study of blood T cell repertoires in COVID-19. Turning to the study itself: PBMCs, B-cell-depleted T cells, or T cells were the source of the cDNA or gDNA that made up the material.

The CDR3 runs to 14 residues. V shed 0 bases and J shed 3 bases, with 9 bases lying between them. The germline gives CDR1 SGDLS, CDR2 YYNGEE. How the authors handled the data: For nucleated cells, counts were estimated from reference gene primer amplification. Method: immunoSEQ multiplex PCR; TCRdb's copy keeps in-frame clones and lacks some. V, J and clone size are those of that table, while D and trimming were read from the DNA. Here the sample spans about 91,000 clones, about 80% being singletons. Material for sequencing was peripheral blood. The chain combines TRBV9 with TRBJ1-1; weak D call: TRBD1 (5 bases). This receptor was obtained from an older man with acute or convalescent COVID-19. The CDR3 here is CASSVVTRDTEAFF. CDR3 nucleotide sequence: TGTGCCAGCAGCGTAGTAACCAGGGACACTGAAGCTTTCTTT. Full variable domain (outside the CDR3, taken from reference TRBV9 and TRBJ1-1): DSGVTQTPKHLITATGQRVTLRCSPRSGDLSVYWYQQSLDQGLQFLIQYYNGEERAKGNILERFSAQQFPDLHSELNLSSLELGDSALYFCASSVVTRDTEAFFGQGTRLTVV.